The 32 T cell receptor beta chains below come from one sample, sequenced in a study of control samples from healthy donors and cancer patients. TCRdb's copy holds only in-frame clones and misses some; the assay was immunoSEQ multiplex PCR. The sample contains some 77,000 clones, approximately 91% of which appear only once. Sequenced material: blood. The receptors were gathered from a woman aged 55-70 years in good health.

This sequence joins TRBV12-5 and TRBJ1-5, with D possibly TRBD1 on 5 matching bases. This CDR3 has 14 residues. Germline loops: CDR1 LGHNT, CDR2 FRNRAP. The V end lost 0 bases, the J end lost 7 bases, and 10 bases lay between the germline ends. The CDR3 spells CASGLVGGWQPQHF. CDR3 DNA: TGTGCTAGTGGTTTGGTGGGGGGTTGGCAGCCCCAGCATTTT.

The chain carries TRBV7-8 and TRBJ2-1, with unresolved D. The CDR3 loop spans 15 amino acids. Trimming took 3 bases from V and 0 from J, leaving 9 bases between them. Germline V gene data show CDR1 as SGHVS and CDR2 as FQNEAQ. CDR3 DNA: TGTGCCAGCAGCTTGTTCGCGGCCTCCTACAATGAGCAGTTCTTC. Translating gives CASSLFAASYNEQFF.

The V and J genes are TRBV5-1 and TRBJ1-1; 9 nucleotides line up with TRBD1. There are 14 residues in the CDR3. V was clipped by 4 bases and J by 4 bases; unmatched bases: 5. Germline V gene data show CDR1 as SGHRS and CDR2 as YFSETQ. CDR3: CASSVDRGSTEAFF. In nucleotides, the CDR3 is TGCGCCAGCAGCGTGGACAGGGGCAGCACTGAAGCTTTCTTT.

This sequence joins TRBV19 and TRBJ2-3; D is unclear. CDR1 is LNHDA and CDR2 is SQIVND in the germline V gene (reference sequence). The CDR3 is 16 residues long. Deletions cut 4 bases from V and 0 bases from J, with 14 bases between. Here the CDR3 reads CASSRRPKPSTDTQYF. The DNA for the CDR3 is TGTGCCAGTAGTAGACGGCCAAAACCTAGCACAGATACGCAGTATTTT.

V and J are TRBV27 and TRBJ1-6; unclear D gene. Germline V gives CDR1 MNHEY, CDR2 SMNVEV (reference sequence). The V and J ends lost 7 bases and 6 bases respectively, with 13 bases between them. The CDR3 runs to 14 residues. Here the CDR3 DNA reads TGTGCCAGCACCCCGGACCGTTTTAATTCACCCCTCCACTTT. Protein sequence: CASTPDRFNSPLHF.

This chain uses TRBV5-1 with TRBJ1-5; a weak D match, TRBD1 (6 bases). With 4 bases removed from V and 5 bases from J, the gap between germline ends came to 10 bases. The germline gives CDR1 SGHRS, CDR2 YFSETQ. CDR3 size: 13 residues. This CDR3 reads CASSRTGHQPQHF. The CDR3 DNA is TGCGCCAGCAGCCGTACAGGGCATCAGCCCCAGCATTTT. Full variable domain (missing parts from reference TRBV5-1 and TRBJ1-5): KAGVTQTPRYLIKTRGQQVTLSCSPISGHRSVSWYQQTPGQGLQFLFEYFSETQRNKGNFPGRFSGRQFSNSRSEMNVSTLELGDSALYLCASSRTGHQPQHFGDGTRLSIL.

The chain joins TRBV2 to TRBJ2-3, with D tentatively TRBD2 (7 bases). The CDR3 is 15 amino acids. Trimming left V 0 bases short and J 2 bases short, with 9 bases between. In germline, CDR1 is SNHLY, CDR2 FYNNEI. CDR3 loop: CASSEAGGPTDTQYF. CDR3 DNA sequence: TGTGCCAGCAGTGAAGCGGGGGGGCCCACAGATACGCAGTATTTT. The full variable domain, rest sourced from reference TRBV2 and TRBJ2-3, is EPEVTQTPSHQVTQMGQEVILRCVPISNHLYFYWYRQILGQKVEFLVSFYNNEISEKSEIFDDQFSVERPDGSNFTLKIRSTKLEDSAMYFCASSEAGGPTDTQYFGPGTRLTVL.

The gene calls are TRBV7-8 and TRBJ1-2; D ambiguous. The CDR3 is made up of 14 amino acids. The V end lost 5 bases, the J end lost 1 base, and 11 bases lay between the germline ends. Looked up from germline, CDR1 is SGHVS and CDR2 is FQNEAQ. CDR3 in DNA: TGTGCCAGCAGCCTACAAGAGTATAACTATGGCTACACCTTC. Amino acid sequence: CASSLQEYNYGYTF.

V usage is TRBV28 and J usage is TRBJ2-5; TRBD1 agrees at 8 bases. This CDR3 has 14 amino acids. Trimming cost V 5 bases and J 5 bases; bases outside gene matches: 7. Germline V gives CDR1 MDHEN, CDR2 SYDVKM. The CDR3: CASSPTDRVETQYF. CDR3 coding DNA: TGTGCCAGCAGTCCCACGGACAGGGTGGAGACCCAGTACTTC. Complete variable domain (other parts from reference TRBV28 and TRBJ2-5): DVKVTQSSRYLVKRTGEKVFLECVQDMDHENMFWYRQDPGLGLRLIYFSYDVKMKEKGDIPEGYSVSREKKERFSLILESASTNQTSMYLCASSPTDRVETQYFGPGTRLLVL.

The chain joins TRBV5-1 to TRBJ2-7; TRBD2 is a possible D gene (5 bases). V gave up 5 bases and J gave up 0 bases, with 15 bases separating them. Germline V gene sequence: CDR1 SGHRS, CDR2 YFSETQ. The CDR3 loop spans 15 amino acids. The DNA for the CDR3 is TGCGCCAGCAGGGCCGGGGAACTCCTCTCCTACGAGCAGTACTTC. Translated: CASRAGELLSYEQYF.

The CDR3 DNA reads TGCAGCGCCGAGGGACAACCCAACACTGAAGCTTTCTTT. Translated, it gives CSAEGQPNTEAFF. The J gene is TRBJ1-1, the V gene TRBV29-1, with D maybe TRBD1 (6 bases). Trimming pared 7 bases from V and 2 bases from J, leaving 14 bases between. This CDR3 is built from 13 residues. Looked up from germline, CDR1 is SQVTM and CDR2 is ANQGSEA.

V gene TRBV14 combines with J gene TRBJ1-2; no definite D call. Germline V gene lookup returns CDR1 SGHDN and CDR2 FVKESK. The CDR3 loop spans 13 amino acids. Trimming pared 6 bases from V and 8 bases from J, leaving 16 bases between. As DNA, the CDR3 is TGTGCCAGCAGACCGGACGGAGCTCAGGGCTACACCTTC. Residues: CASRPDGAQGYTF.

The chain joins TRBV28 to TRBJ1-2; no clear D gene. CDR3 length equals 12 residues. Germline assignment: CDR1 MDHEN and CDR2 SYDVKM. V lost 11 bases and J lost 4, with 14 bases in between. The DNA for the CDR3 is TGTGCCGCCAGCAGTTTAAGCTATGGCTACACCTTC. Its protein is CAASSLSYGYTF.

CDR3 nucleotide sequence: TGTGCCTGGGGAATGACCAGGGATTTTCAGTACTTC. Translation gives CAWGMTRDFQYF. This sequence joins TRBV30 and TRBJ2-7; possibly TRBD1 for D (5 bases). The ends were cut back, 5 bases at V and 10 bases at J, with 18 bases in the middle. Germline V gives CDR1 GTSNPN, CDR2 SVGIG (reference sequence). CDR3 length: 12 amino acids.

This clone was observed a few times. J is TRBJ2-5 and V is TRBV4-1, with D perhaps given as TRBD1 or TRBD2 (5 bases each). Germline lookup yields CDR1 MGHRA and CDR2 YSYEKL. CDR3 length: 15 amino acids. Trimming removed 4 bases at V and 2 bases at J, with 14 bases between. The CDR3 loop is CASSLRGLLQETQYF. In nucleotides, the CDR3 is TGCGCCAGCAGCCTCCGGGGCCTGCTACAAGAGACCCAGTACTTC.

The chain has TRBV10-3 and TRBJ2-7; the match to TRBD1 covers 9 bases. Per the germline V gene, CDR1 is ENHRY and CDR2 is SYGVKD. This CDR3 contains 12 residues. CDR3 DNA: TGTGCCATCAGTGAGTCCCGGGACAGGGCCGAAGTG. Translated, it gives CAISESRDRAEV.

The J gene is TRBJ2-1, the V gene TRBV7-2, with D perhaps matching TRBD1 (6 bases). The V gene's germline CDR1 is SGHTA and CDR2 FQGNSA. The CDR3 consists of 14 residues. The germline V and J ends were trimmed by 3 bases and 4 bases, with 10 bases remaining between them. As DNA, the CDR3 is TGTGCCAGCAGCTTTGGGGGCGGGTACAATGAGCAGTTCTTC. The encoded protein is CASSFGGGYNEQFF.

The chain couples TRBV18 to TRBJ1-2; 9 bases match TRBD1. Germline CDR1 KGHSH, CDR2 LQKENI. The CDR3 is made up of 15 amino acids. The junction had 9 bases not matched to a gene; V was cut back by 5 bases and J by 5 bases. The DNA of the CDR3 is TGTGCCAGCTCAACGACCGGGACAGGGATTTATGGCTACACCTTC. This encodes CASSTTGTGIYGYTF. Full variable domain (remainder filled in from reference TRBV18 and TRBJ1-2): NAGVMQNPRHLVRRRGQEARLRCSPMKGHSHVYWYRQLPEEGLKFMVYLQKENIIDESGMPKERFSAEFPKEGPSILRIQQVVRGDSAAYFCASSTTGTGIYGYTFGSGTRLTVV.

The chain couples TRBV11-3 to TRBJ2-1, with 14 bases fitting TRBD2. Trimming removed 4 bases from V and 15 bases from J; junction bases left unmatched: 8. Germline CDR1 is SGHNT and CDR2 is YENEEA. The CDR3 is 14 residues long. The CDR3 reads CASSSGLAGGRAFF. The CDR3 DNA follows: TGTGCCAGCAGCTCCGGACTAGCGGGGGGTCGGGCGTTCTTC.

This clone was recorded once. V usage is TRBV21-1 and J usage is TRBJ1-4; the table's D gene call, TRBD1, was not cross checked with the DNA. TRBV21-1 represents a pseudogene. This CDR3 spans 16 amino acids. The CDR3 bases are TGTGCCAGCAGCAAAGCCCGGGGACAGCTGAATGAAAAACTGTTTTTT. Residues: CASSKARGQLNEKLFF.

J is TRBJ2-1 and V is TRBV5-8, with no clear D. V lost 3 bases and J lost 0, with 10 bases in between. The length of the CDR3 is 15 residues. CDR1 SGHTS and CDR2 YDEGEE come from the germline V gene. The CDR3 DNA follows: TGTGCCAGCAGCTGGGCGGTTAGCTCCTACAATGAGCAGTTCTTC. It encodes CASSWAVSSYNEQFF. Full variable domain (outside the CDR3, taken from reference TRBV5-8 and TRBJ2-1): EAGVTQSPTHLIKTRGQQATLRCSPISGHTSVYWYQQALGLGLQFLLWYDEGEERNRGNFPPRFSGRQFPNYSSELNVNALELEDSALYLCASSWAVSSYNEQFFGPGTRLTVL.

This clone was counted a few times. The chain joins TRBV2 to TRBJ1-4, with TRBD1 identical over 10 bases. This CDR3 region has 16 residues. The ends lost 6 bases at V and 2 bases at J; junction bases unmatched: 6. Germline values: CDR1 SNHLY, CDR2 FYNNEI. The CDR3 sequence: CASRLTGGKTNEKLFF. The CDR3 DNA is TGTGCCAGCAGGCTGACAGGGGGCAAGACTAATGAAAAACTGTTTTTT. Complete variable domain (other parts from reference TRBV2 and TRBJ1-4): EPEVTQTPSHQVTQMGQEVILRCVPISNHLYFYWYRQILGQKVEFLVSFYNNEISEKSEIFDDQFSVERPDGSNFTLKIRSTKLEDSAMYFCASRLTGGKTNEKLFFGSGTQLSVL.

The CDR3 bases are TGTGCCAGCAGCTTAGCGCGGGTTGGGACCCTCCACTTT. As protein: CASSLARVGTLHF. The V and J genes are TRBV7-2 and TRBJ1-6; no clear D. Germline loops: CDR1 SGHTA, CDR2 FQGNSA. Between the trimmed V and J ends, which lost 0 bases and 14 bases, there was a span of 11 bases. CDR3 length: 13 residues.

CDR3 loop: CASRDRGGIEAFF. In DNA form, the CDR3 reads TGTGCCAGCAGGGACAGGGGGGGGATTGAAGCTTTCTTT. The chain carries TRBV28 and TRBJ1-1; the match to TRBD1 covers 10 bases. This CDR3 region has 13 residues. Germline V gene lookup returns CDR1 MDHEN and CDR2 SYDVKM. Trimming cost V 6 bases and J 7 bases; bases outside gene matches: 5.

The rearrangement joins TRBV2 to TRBJ2-5; D not resolved. The germline V and J ends were trimmed by 7 bases and 2 bases, with 5 bases remaining between them. CDR1 is SNHLY, CDR2 FYNNEI, per germline. CDR3 length equals 11 residues. The CDR3 nucleotides read TGTGCCAGCAATCCGCAAGAGACCCAGTACTTC. Translating gives CASNPQETQYF.

This clone was counted once. The chain joins TRBV6-6 to TRBJ2-7; 9 bases line up with TRBD1. In germline, CDR1 is MNHNY, CDR2 SVGAGI (reference sequence). The CDR3 loop spans 15 amino acids. V was clipped by 4 bases and J by 3 bases; unmatched bases: 7. DNA of the CDR3: TGTGCCAGCAGTTGGGGGGACAGGGAATACTACGAGCAGTACTTC. Translating it yields CASSWGDREYYEQYF.

This chain joins TRBV3-1 (or the pseudogene TRBV3-2) and TRBJ1-2, with D tentatively TRBD1 (5 bases). Trimming took off 0 bases at V and 6 bases at J, with 11 bases between the two ends. CDR3 size: 14 residues. Germline V gene data show CDR1 as LGHDT and CDR2 as YNNKEL (reference sequence). CDR3 DNA: TGTGCCAGCAGCCAAGAAAGCAGGGAAGATGGCTACACCTTC. It codes for CASSQESREDGYTF.

The rearrangement links TRBV7-2 to TRBJ2-5; 8 nucleotides match TRBD2. V shed 5 bases, J shed 2 bases, and the junction held 10 bases outside the gene matches. The germline CDR1 and CDR2 sequences are SGHTA and FQGNSA. The CDR3 covers 16 residues. In nucleotides, the CDR3 is TGTGCCAGCAGCCCCCGGGTAGCGGGGTTGCAAGAGACCCAGTACTTC. Protein product: CASSPRVAGLQETQYF.

V usage is TRBV9 and J usage is TRBJ2-1, with unresolved D. In germline, CDR1 is SGDLS, CDR2 YYNGEE. The CDR3 is 15 residues long. Deletions cut 9 bases from V and 5 bases from J, with 21 bases between. CDR3 bases: TGTGCCAACACATCCGCCGAGACGGAAAACAATGAGCAGTTCTTC. It codes for CANTSAETENNEQFF.

The V gene is TRBV11-3, the J gene TRBJ2-7; D possibly corresponds to TRBD2 (5 bases). Between the trimmed V and J ends, which lost 0 bases and 4 bases, there was a span of 13 bases. CDR1 SGHNT and CDR2 YENEEA come from the germline V gene. The CDR3 extends over 15 amino acids. CDR3 sequence: CASSLDSGEYYEQYF. The CDR3 DNA sequence: TGTGCCAGCAGCTTAGACAGCGGAGAGTATTACGAGCAGTACTTC.

The V call is TRBV5-1, the J call TRBJ2-5; 9 bases fit TRBD2. Germline CDR1 is SGHRS and CDR2 is YFSETQ. V was clipped by 4 bases and J by 6 bases; unmatched bases: 13. The CDR3 is 16 amino acids. The CDR3 sequence is CASSLGGGGAEKTQYF. In DNA, the CDR3 is TGCGCCAGCAGCCTCGGCGGCGGGGGGGCCGAGAAGACCCAGTACTTC.

This sequence joins TRBV5-1 and TRBJ2-5, with TRBD1 matching over 9 bases. CDR1 and CDR2 (germline): SGHRS, YFSETQ. The CDR3 runs 15 residues. Trimming removed 4 bases from V and 4 bases from J; junction bases left unmatched: 8. The CDR3 DNA reads TGCGCCAGCAGCGTCCGGGACAGGGAAGCAGAGACCCAGTACTTC. This gives the protein CASSVRDREAETQYF. Complete variable domain (other parts from reference TRBV5-1 and TRBJ2-5): KAGVTQTPRYLIKTRGQQVTLSCSPISGHRSVSWYQQTPGQGLQFLFEYFSETQRNKGNFPGRFSGRQFSNSRSEMNVSTLELGDSALYLCASSVRDREAETQYFGPGTRLLVL.